Given below is one TCR beta chain in context. This entry belongs to a study of blood T cell repertoires in COVID-19. In the authors' workflow: Amplification of reference gene primers was used by the study to estimate nucleated cell counts. TCRdb keeps only in-frame clones here, not all; method: immunoSEQ multiplex PCR. That table furnishes V, J and clone size, whereas the DNA furnished D and trimming. This table holds about 140,000 clones, roughly four fifths found once. Trimming took off 1 base at V and 3 bases at J, with 13 bases between the two ends. CDR1 SEHNR and CDR2 FQNEAQ come from the germline V gene (reference sequence). This CDR3 spans 15 amino acids.

The gene calls are TRBV7-9 and TRBJ2-7; D not certain. This clonotype was sampled from a woman at least 80 years old with acute or convalescent COVID-19. Material for sequencing was peripheral blood. This chain's CDR3 is CASSLVFTESYEQYF. CDR3 DNA sequence: TGTGCCAGCAGCTTAGTATTTACGGAGAGCTACGAGCAGTACTTC.